The sequence of this TCR beta chain was determined in a study of T cell responses to AZD1222 COVID-19 vaccine. Study results and limitations: Following two doses of AZD1222, Spike-specific TCR breadth and depth rose. At baseline, seropositivity was found in only a handful of AZD1222 recipients.

The V gene's germline CDR1 is SGDLS and CDR2 YYNGEE. The CDR3 has 15 amino acids. The junction had 7 bases not matched to a gene; V was cut back by 3 bases and J by 3 bases. A note on this clone: Its antigen remains unidentified.

Produced via immunoSEQ multiplex PCR; TCRdb's table is partial and in-frame only. The sample consists of some 97,000 clones, about 83% of them appearing once. This clonotype was sampled from an adult in good health. This rearrangement joins TRBV9 to TRBJ1-1; 8 nucleotides match TRBD1. The specimen comprised peripheral blood, sampled on day 0 of AZD1222 vaccination. This chain's CDR3 is CASSAQGAIDTEAFF. CDR3 DNA: TGTGCCAGCAGCGCTCAGGGGGCGATCGACACTGAAGCTTTCTTT.